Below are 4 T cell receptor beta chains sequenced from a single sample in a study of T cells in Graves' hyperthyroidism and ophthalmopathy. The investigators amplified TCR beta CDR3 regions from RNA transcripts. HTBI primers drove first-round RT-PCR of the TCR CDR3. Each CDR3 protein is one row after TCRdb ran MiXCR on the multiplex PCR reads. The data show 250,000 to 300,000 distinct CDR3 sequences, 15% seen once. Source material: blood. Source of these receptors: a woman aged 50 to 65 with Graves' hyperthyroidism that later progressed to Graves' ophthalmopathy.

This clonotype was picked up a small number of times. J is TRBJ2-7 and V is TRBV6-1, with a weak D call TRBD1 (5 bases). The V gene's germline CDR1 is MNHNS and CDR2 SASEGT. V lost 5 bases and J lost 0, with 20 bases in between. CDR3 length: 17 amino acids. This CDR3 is CASSRNPDTWSSYEQYF. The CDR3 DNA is TGTGCCAGCAGTCGTAATCCGGACACCTGGAGCTCCTACGAGCAGTACTTC.

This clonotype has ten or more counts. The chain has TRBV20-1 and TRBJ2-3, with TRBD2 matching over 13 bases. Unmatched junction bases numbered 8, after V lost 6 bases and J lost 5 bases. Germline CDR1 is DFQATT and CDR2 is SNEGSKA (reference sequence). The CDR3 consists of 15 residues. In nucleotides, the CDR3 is TGCAGTGCGCAACTAGCGGGAGGGCTGAAAGATACGCAGTATTTT. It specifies CSAQLAGGLKDTQYF.

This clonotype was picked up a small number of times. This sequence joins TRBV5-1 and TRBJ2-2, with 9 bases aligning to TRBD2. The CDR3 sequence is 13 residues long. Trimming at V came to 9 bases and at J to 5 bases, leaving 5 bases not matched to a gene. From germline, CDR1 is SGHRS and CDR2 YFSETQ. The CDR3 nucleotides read TGCGCCAACCGAGCGGGAGGAACCGGGGAGCTGTTTTTT. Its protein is CANRAGGTGELFF.

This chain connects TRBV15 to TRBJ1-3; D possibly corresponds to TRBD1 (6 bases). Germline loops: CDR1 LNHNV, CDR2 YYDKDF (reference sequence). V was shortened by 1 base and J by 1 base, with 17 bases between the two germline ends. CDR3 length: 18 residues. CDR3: CATSRGGWAGASGNTIYF. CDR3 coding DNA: TGTGCCACCAGCAGAGGGGGCTGGGCAGGGGCGTCTGGAAACACCATATATTTT.